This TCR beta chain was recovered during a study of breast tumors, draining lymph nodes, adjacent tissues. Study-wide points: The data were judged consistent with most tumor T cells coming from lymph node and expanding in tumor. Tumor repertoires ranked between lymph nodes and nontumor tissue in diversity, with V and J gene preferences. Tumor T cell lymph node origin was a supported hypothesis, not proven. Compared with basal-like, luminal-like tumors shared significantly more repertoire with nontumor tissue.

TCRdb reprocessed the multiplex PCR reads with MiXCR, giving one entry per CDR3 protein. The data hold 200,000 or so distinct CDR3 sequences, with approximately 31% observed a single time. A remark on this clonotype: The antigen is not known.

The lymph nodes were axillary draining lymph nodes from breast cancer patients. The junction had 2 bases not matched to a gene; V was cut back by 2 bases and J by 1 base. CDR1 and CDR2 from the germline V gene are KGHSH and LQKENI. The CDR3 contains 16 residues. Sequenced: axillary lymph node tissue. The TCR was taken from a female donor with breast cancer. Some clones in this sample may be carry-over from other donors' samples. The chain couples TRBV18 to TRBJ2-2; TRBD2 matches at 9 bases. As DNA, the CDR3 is TGTGCCAGCTCACCATATAGCGGGAGGAACACCGGGGAGCTGTTTTTT. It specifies CASSPYSGRNTGELFF.